This entry lists 18 T cell receptor beta chains sequenced from one sample in a study of blood T cell repertoires in COVID-19. Only in-frame clones appear in the TCRdb table, and some are missing; sequencing was by immunoSEQ multiplex PCR. The sample lists roughly 100,000 clones; about 76% were seen once. Sequencing was performed on peripheral blood. The receptors here all came from an elderly woman with acute or convalescent COVID-19.

This chain joins TRBV20-1 and TRBJ1-5; D might be TRBD1 (6 bases). Trimming stripped 7 bases from V and 9 bases from J, with 13 bases between. CDR1 and CDR2 (germline): DFQATT, SNEGSKA (reference sequence). The CDR3 runs to 11 residues. The CDR3 coding sequence is TGCAGTGGGGGGGGGCTTGGGCCCCAGCATTTT. Translated: CSGGGLGPQHF.

The chain joins TRBV7-9 to TRBJ2-7; 7 bases are a match to TRBD1. Looked up from germline, CDR1 is SEHNR and CDR2 is FQNEAQ (reference sequence). The J segment lost 2 bases and the V segment lost 4 bases, leaving 5 bases of the junction unmatched. The CDR3 runs to 14 residues. The CDR3 DNA follows: TGTGCCAGCAGCTATGACAGGGCACCCTACGAGCAGTACTTC. Amino acids: CASSYDRAPYEQYF.

V usage is TRBV25-1 and J usage is TRBJ1-5; D might be TRBD1 (5 bases). V dropped 6 bases and J dropped 2 bases, with 14 bases sitting between them. This CDR3 is 15 amino acids long. CDR1 is MGHDK and CDR2 is SYGVNS in the germline V gene. For the CDR3, the DNA is TGTGCCAGCAGGGGGGTGGGGACTGGCAATCAGCCCCAGCATTTT. It encodes CASRGVGTGNQPQHF.

This chain joins TRBV4-3 and TRBJ1-2, with D unclear. Germline V gives CDR1 LGHNA, CDR2 YSLEER. The CDR3 is made up of 13 amino acids. V gave up 0 bases and J gave up 5 bases, with 7 bases separating them. The CDR3 reads CASSQDGLYGYTF. The CDR3 coding sequence is TGCGCCAGCAGCCAAGATGGACTGTATGGCTACACCTTC.

The gene calls are TRBV30 and TRBJ2-7, with D tentatively TRBD1 (7 bases). CDR1 is GTSNPN, CDR2 SVGIG, per germline (reference sequence). V was clipped by 3 bases and J by 5 bases, with 14 bases between them. The CDR3 runs 13 residues. In nucleotides, the CDR3 is TGTGCCTGGAGGGAGGGGGCCTTAGACGAGCAGTACTTC. Translated, it gives CAWREGALDEQYF.

As for this clone: At one end the junction does not follow the germline gene, possibly because of a read error. V and J are TRBV28 and TRBJ2-7; the match to TRBD2 covers 11 bases. CDR1 and CDR2 from the germline V gene are MDHEN and SYDVKM. This CDR3 has 15 amino acids. The CDR3 DNA reads as TGTGCCAGCAGTACGCCGACTAGCGGGAATTTTAAAAGTTTCTTC. It specifies CASSTPTSGNFKSFF.

The chain employs TRBV18 and TRBJ2-1; 11 bases are a match to TRBD2. V trimming: 5 bases; J trimming: 7 bases; junction bases outside the gene matches: 7. Germline assignment: CDR1 KGHSH and CDR2 LQKENI. CDR3 length equals 15 residues. In DNA, the CDR3 is TGTGCCAGCTCAACGACTAGCGGGACGGAGAATGAGCAGTTCTTC. Translated, it gives CASSTTSGTENEQFF.

V and J are TRBV9 and TRBJ2-3; D perhaps matches TRBD2 (6 bases). The V end lost 1 base, the J end lost 2 bases, and 11 bases lay between the germline ends. Germline assignment: CDR1 SGDLS and CDR2 YYNGEE. The CDR3 length is 15 residues. In DNA form, the CDR3 reads TGTGCCAGCAGCGTATCGGGACTTCTCACAGATACGCAGTATTTT. This sequence encodes CASSVSGLLTDTQYF.

The J gene is TRBJ1-5, the V gene TRBV6-5, with D possibly being TRBD1 (6 bases). V lost 6 bases to trimming and J lost 5 bases, with 14 bases between them. This CDR3 has 14 residues. Per the germline V gene, CDR1 is MNHEY and CDR2 is SVGAGI. CDR3 loop: CASSTNRAYQPQHF. The CDR3 region has the DNA TGTGCCAGCAGCACGAACAGGGCTTATCAGCCCCAGCATTTT.

The chain couples TRBV4-3 to TRBJ1-2; 8 bases line up with TRBD1. Germline V gives CDR1 LGHNA, CDR2 YSLEER. CDR3 length equals 15 residues. The junction had 3 bases not matched to a gene; V was cut back by 1 base and J by 2 bases. The CDR3 DNA reads as TGCGCCAGCAGCCAAGGCAGGGGGCGGAACTATGGCTACACCTTC. It translates to CASSQGRGRNYGYTF.

With regard to this clone: Other DNA sequences from this sample encode an identical CDR3 as well. V is TRBV19 and J is TRBJ2-1; no definite D call. Trimming took off 4 bases at V and 1 base at J, with 8 bases between the two ends. This CDR3 contains 14 residues. Per germline, CDR1 LNHDA and CDR2 SQIVND (reference sequence). CDR3 DNA sequence: TGTGCCAGTAGTAGGCAGGCGTCCTACAATGAGCAGTTCTTC. It encodes CASSRQASYNEQFF.

The chain employs TRBV6-2 or TRBV6-3 and TRBJ1-1, with D maybe TRBD1 (5 bases). The germline V gene has CDR1 MNHEY and CDR2 SVGEGT. CDR3 length equals 13 residues. V was trimmed by 0 bases and J by 6 bases, leaving 8 bases between them. CDR3 in amino acids: CASSYSTASEAFF. The CDR3 DNA reads as TGTGCCAGCAGTTACTCGACAGCTTCTGAAGCTTTCTTT.

The J gene is TRBJ1-1, the V gene TRBV5-6; TRBD1 aligns across 8 bases. V trimming: 5 bases; J trimming: 0 bases; junction bases outside the gene matches: 9. The CDR3 consists of 16 residues. Germline lookup yields CDR1 SGHDT and CDR2 YYEEEE. The CDR3 sequence: CASRTGQGDMNTEAFF. CDR3 sequence (DNA): TGTGCCAGCAGAACCGGACAGGGTGATATGAACACTGAAGCTTTCTTT.

The rearrangement joins TRBV6-5 to TRBJ2-7, with TRBD1 identical over 10 bases. Germline loops: CDR1 MNHEY, CDR2 SVGAGI. There are 14 residues in the CDR3. Trimming at V came to 5 bases and at J to 3 bases, leaving 4 bases not matched to a gene. CDR3 in amino acids: CASSPWTGGYEQYF. Written as DNA, the CDR3 is TGTGCCAGCAGTCCATGGACAGGGGGCTACGAGCAGTACTTC.

The chain has TRBV28 and TRBJ1-4; 7 nucleotides align to TRBD1. CDR3 size: 17 residues. V gave up 1 base and J gave up 5 bases; unmatched junction bases: 10. Germline values: CDR1 MDHEN, CDR2 SYDVKM. CDR3 sequence: CASSLSQQGRANEKLFF. The CDR3 DNA reads TGTGCCAGCAGTTTATCTCAACAGGGGCGGGCGAATGAAAAACTGTTTTTT.

The gene calls are TRBV7-9 and TRBJ1-1; TRBD1 is a possible D gene (5 bases). The ends were cut back, 1 base at V and 7 bases at J, with 16 bases in the middle. The germline V gene has CDR1 SEHNR and CDR2 FQNEAQ (reference sequence). The CDR3 sequence is 15 residues long. The CDR3, as DNA: TGTGCCAGCAGCTTAGGCCAACCGGGGACTGATGAAGCTTTCTTT. Translating gives CASSLGQPGTDEAFF.

V usage is TRBV19 and J usage is TRBJ1-5; TRBD1 matches 8 bases. V lost 3 bases, J lost 7 bases, and 8 bases stayed unmatched. Germline CDR1 LNHDA, CDR2 SQIVND (reference sequence). The CDR3 length is 15 residues. Here the CDR3 reads CASSIGQGDGQPQHF. The CDR3 bases are TGTGCCAGTAGTATCGGACAGGGTGATGGACAGCCCCAGCATTTT.

This chain uses TRBV7-9 with TRBJ1-4; unclear D gene. Germline CDR1 SEHNR, CDR2 FQNEAQ (reference sequence). This CDR3 contains 14 residues. V lost 5 bases to trimming and J lost 4 bases, with 11 bases between them. CDR3 region: CASSLGASNEKLFF. The DNA of the CDR3 is TGTGCCAGCAGCCTGGGCGCGAGTAATGAAAAACTGTTTTTT.